The 30 T cell receptor beta chains in this list originate from one sample, sequenced in a study of shared clonotypes between healthy human individuals (TCRdb year 2020). The library came from the immunoSEQ multiplex PCR assay. Sourced from immuneACCESS, this table was stored by TCRdb with only in-frame sequences that have V and J called. A share of the clones is absent; for the studies checked, an unresolved V gene accounts for under half, and the remainder has no known explanation. The sample table shows over 2 million clones, and just under 95% are seen once. The ten largest clones represent around 0.4% of the sample. Sequencing used naive CD4+ T cells from PBMCs. The sample's cell subset or site, from its label and the paper: CD45RA+ positively selected. These receptors all stem from a young man in good health. Some clones in this sample may be carry-over from other donors' samples.

The J gene is TRBJ2-2, the V gene TRBV11-2; D may match TRBD1 or TRBD2 (5 bases each). The V gene lost 3 bases and the J gene lost 7 bases, with 15 bases spanning the gap. The germline gives CDR1 SGHAT, CDR2 FQNNGV. This CDR3 has 15 amino acids. CDR3 DNA: TGTGCCAGCAGCTTGGCCGGGACCCGTGTCGGGGAGCTGTTTTTT. This sequence encodes CASSLAGTRVGELFF.

This clone was observed a few times. This chain joins TRBV27 and TRBJ1-2; a weak D match, TRBD1 (6 bases). Germline CDR1 reads MNHEY; CDR2 reads SMNVEV (reference sequence). V gave up 5 bases and J gave up 8 bases, with 18 bases separating them. This CDR3 contains 14 residues. DNA of the CDR3: TGTGCCAGCAGTCCCACCGACAGGTTAGGCGGCTACACCTTC. It specifies CASSPTDRLGGYTF.

The chain employs TRBV5-1 and TRBJ1-1, with D unresolved. The CDR3 covers 14 residues. V lost 3 bases and J lost 0, with 9 bases in between. Germline V CDR1 and CDR2: SGHRS, YFSETQ. The CDR3 DNA is TGCGCCAGCAGCTCGGACGTTATGAACACTGAAGCTTTCTTT. Its translation is CASSSDVMNTEAFF.

The chain joins TRBV9 to TRBJ2-3; no definite D call. The length of the CDR3 is 14 residues. CDR1 SGDLS and CDR2 YYNGEE come from the germline V gene. V shed 0 bases and J shed 6 bases, with 11 bases lying between them. Here the CDR3 reads CASSVVWRGDTQYF. The CDR3 region has the DNA TGTGCCAGCAGCGTAGTGTGGCGAGGTGATACGCAGTATTTT.

V is TRBV5-1 and J is TRBJ1-4, with 8 bases identical to TRBD1. Losses at the gene ends were 7 bases for V and 5 bases for J; bases not matched to a gene: 7. This CDR3 region has 14 residues. Germline CDR1 is SGHRS and CDR2 is YFSETQ. In nucleotides, the CDR3 is TGCGCCAGCCCTAAGGGACAGGAAAATGAAAAACTGTTTTTT. It codes for CASPKGQENEKLFF.

The rearrangement uses TRBV28 and TRBJ2-7; 9 bases map to TRBD2. The junction had 13 bases not matched to a gene; V was cut back by 7 bases and J by 0 bases. The CDR3 contains 17 residues. Germline-derived CDR1 and CDR2 are MDHEN and SYDVKM. CDR3 nucleotide sequence: TGTGCCAGCAACCCCTCCCCGGGCGGGAGGGACTCCTACGAGCAGTACTTC. Its translation is CASNPSPGGRDSYEQYF.

The chain recombines TRBV28 with TRBJ1-4; 10 nucleotides align to TRBD1. The CDR3 is 15 residues long. Unmatched junction bases numbered 9, after V lost 6 bases and J lost 8 bases. Germline CDR1 and CDR2: MDHEN and SYDVKM. CDR3 loop: CASSQGGTGDEKLFF. DNA for the CDR3: TGTGCCAGCAGCCAGGGGGGGACAGGGGACGAAAAACTGTTTTTT.

Note on this clone: The sample contains more than one DNA sequence encoding this CDR3. The V and J genes are TRBV4-2 and TRBJ2-3; a weak D match, TRBD2 (5 bases). The CDR3 sequence is 16 residues long. V lost 0 bases and J lost 0, with 10 bases in between. Germline CDR1 reads LGHNA; CDR2 reads YNFKEQ. This chain's CDR3 is CASSQEGAPSTDTQYF. In nucleotides, the CDR3 is TGTGCCAGCAGCCAAGAGGGAGCGCCCAGCACAGATACGCAGTATTTT.

The genes are TRBV4-3 and TRBJ2-4; weak D call: TRBD1 (5 bases). Per germline, CDR1 LGHNA and CDR2 YSLEER. The CDR3 is 13 residues long. V shed 0 bases and J shed 7 bases, with 7 bases lying between them. CDR3 sequence: CASSQEPGNIQYF. The CDR3 region has the DNA TGCGCCAGCAGCCAAGAACCAGGGAACATTCAGTACTTC.

This CDR3 is CASSGQGRLQETQYF. CDR3 in DNA: TGTGCCAGCAGTGGACAGGGGCGACTCCAAGAGACCCAGTACTTC. The chain is built from TRBV2 and TRBJ2-5, with 8 bases fitting TRBD1. V lost 4 bases to trimming and J lost 1 base; unmatched junction nucleotides: 5. The germline CDR1 and CDR2 sequences are SNHLY and FYNNEI. This CDR3 comprises 15 residues.

The chain has TRBV5-1 and TRBJ2-7; 10 nucleotides align to TRBD2. CDR1 SGHRS and CDR2 YFSETQ come from the germline V gene. CDR3 length equals 14 residues. V lost 1 base to trimming and J lost 3 bases; unmatched junction nucleotides: 1. In DNA form, the CDR3 reads TGCGCCAGCAGCTTGCCTAGCGGGGGCTACGAGCAGTACTTC. Its translation: CASSLPSGGYEQYF.

J is TRBJ1-1 and V is TRBV6-1; tentatively, D is TRBD1 (5 bases). The CDR3 covers 13 residues. Germline CDR1 is MNHNS and CDR2 is SASEGT. Between the trimmed V and J ends, which lost 8 bases and 3 bases, there was a span of 13 bases. This chain's CDR3 is CASDLAGYTEAFF. CDR3 DNA: TGTGCCAGCGACCTGGCAGGGTACACTGAAGCTTTCTTT.

This clone was seen a handful of times. The chain employs TRBV7-9 and TRBJ1-3; the D is unclear. The CDR3 is made up of 15 amino acids. V lost 3 bases, J lost 3 bases, and 12 bases lay in between. In germline, CDR1 is SEHNR, CDR2 FQNEAQ (reference sequence). CDR3 sequence reads: CASSLSILVGNTIYF. The CDR3 DNA sequence: TGTGCCAGCAGCTTGAGTATTCTGGTTGGAAACACCATATATTTT.

This clone appeared once. This chain connects TRBV19 to TRBJ1-2; the D is unclear. The V end was cut by 6 bases, the J end by 8 bases, with 19 bases between. The CDR3 is 14 residues long. CDR1 LNHDA and CDR2 SQIVND come from the germline V gene (reference sequence). CDR3 DNA: TGTGCCAGTAGCCAAGTAGGAGGGAAGAGCGGCTACACCTTC. The encoded protein is CASSQVGGKSGYTF.

The chain recombines TRBV30 with TRBJ1-1; perhaps TRBD1 as D (6 bases). Germline assignment: CDR1 GTSNPN and CDR2 SVGIG (reference sequence). The V and J ends lost 8 bases and 1 base respectively, with 8 bases between them. The CDR3 has 11 amino acids. CDR3 sequence: CAGGQNTEAFF. The CDR3 coding sequence is TGTGCCGGGGGACAGAACACTGAAGCTTTCTTT.

This chain uses TRBV11-2 with TRBJ1-1; 8 bases fit TRBD1. The V gene's germline CDR1 is SGHAT and CDR2 FQNNGV. Trimming at V came to 9 bases and at J to 1 base, leaving 4 bases not matched to a gene. The CDR3 sequence is 13 residues long. CDR3 sequence: CASSGGGNTEAFF. In DNA form, the CDR3 reads TGTGCCAGTTCAGGGGGCGGGAACACTGAAGCTTTCTTT.

The gene calls are TRBV5-1 and TRBJ2-1, with 7 positions matching TRBD2. The V gene's germline CDR1 is SGHRS and CDR2 YFSETQ. J gave up 8 bases and V 4 bases, and 15 bases lay outside the gene matches. The CDR3 totals 16 residues. The CDR3 DNA reads TGCGCCAGCAGCCCAGCACCGGGCCGGGGGGTGTATGAGCAGTTCTTC. Translation: CASSPAPGRGVYEQFF.

The V gene is TRBV7-3, the J gene TRBJ2-5; D remains ambiguous. CDR1 is SGHTA, CDR2 FQGTGA, per germline. This CDR3 has 13 amino acids. V lost 1 base to trimming and J lost 5 bases, with 8 bases between them. The chain's CDR3 is CASSLRRDETQYF. The CDR3 nucleotides read TGTGCCAGCAGCTTAAGGCGTGACGAGACCCAGTACTTC.

The chain joins TRBV10-1 to TRBJ2-7; 7 nucleotides align to TRBD2. Germline assignment: CDR1 WNHNN and CDR2 SYGVQD (reference sequence). V lost 8 bases, J lost 3 bases, and 1 base stayed unmatched. The CDR3 contains 11 residues. The CDR3 DNA is TGCGCCAGCGGACTAGGCTACGAGCAGTACTTC. Protein product: CASGLGYEQYF.

The gene calls are TRBV27 and TRBJ1-4; D possibly corresponds to TRBD1 (6 bases). This CDR3 spans 15 amino acids. Between the trimmed V and J ends, which lost 6 bases and 7 bases, there was a span of 18 bases. Germline CDR1 and CDR2: MNHEY and SMNVEV (reference sequence). This chain's CDR3 is CASSLGVGAREKLFF. The CDR3 coding sequence is TGTGCCAGCAGCTTGGGAGTGGGGGCGCGTGAAAAACTGTTTTTT. Looking up the rest from reference TRBV27 and TRBJ1-4 gives the full variable domain: EAQVTQNPRYLITVTGKKLTVTCSQNMNHEYMSWYRQDPGLGLRQIYYSMNVEVTDKGDVPEGYKVSRKEKRNFPLILESPSPNQTSLYFCASSLGVGAREKLFFGSGTQLSVL.

The chain recombines TRBV28 with TRBJ1-1; tentatively, D is TRBD1 (5 bases). CDR3 size: 11 residues. Germline CDR1 is MDHEN and CDR2 is SYDVKM. Trimming took 8 bases from V and 8 from J, leaving 12 bases between them. The CDR3 DNA reads as TGTGCCAGCTGGGGCCCCGGGGAAGCTTTCTTT. Its translation is CASWGPGEAFF.

V gene TRBV1 combines with J gene TRBJ2-2; the D segment call TRBD2 is taken from the table without a DNA check. TRBV1 is shown as a pseudogene. CDR3 size: 16 residues. CDR3 residues: CTSSQHSGASTGELFF. CDR3 in DNA: TGCACCAGCAGCCAACACTCGGGAGCGAGCACCGGGGAGCTGTTTTTT.

DNA of the CDR3: TGTGCCAGCAGCACTCAACCCGGGACAGGGGGCGCGGATACGCAGTATTTT. Translating it yields CASSTQPGTGGADTQYF. The chain uses TRBV7-9 and TRBJ2-3; 12 bases are a match to TRBD1. V was pared by 5 bases and J by 6 bases, with 12 bases of the junction left unmatched. Germline-derived CDR1 and CDR2 are SEHNR and FQNEAQ (reference sequence). The CDR3 is 17 amino acids.

The rearrangement uses TRBV4-2 and TRBJ2-1, with 8 bases aligning to TRBD2. The CDR3 is 19 amino acids. CDR1 LGHNA and CDR2 YNFKEQ come from the germline V gene. V lost 0 bases, J lost 6 bases, and 16 bases stayed unmatched. The CDR3 here is CASSQDPPRSGSISNEQFF. DNA for the CDR3: TGTGCCAGCAGCCAAGATCCTCCGCGAAGCGGGAGTATATCCAATGAGCAGTTCTTC.

The table lists this clone with a count of one. V is TRBV10-3 and J is TRBJ2-3, with D possibly TRBD2 on 6 matching bases. The V end was cut by 6 bases, the J end by 2 bases, with 15 bases between. CDR3 length: 15 amino acids. Germline V gene lookup returns CDR1 ENHRY and CDR2 SYGVKD. The CDR3 spells CAISATGLTTDTQYF. DNA for the CDR3: TGTGCCATCAGCGCTACGGGACTTACCACAGATACGCAGTATTTT.

The chain has TRBV29-1 and TRBJ2-1; the D is unclear. The germline V gene encodes CDR1 SQVTM and CDR2 ANQGSEA. V lost 3 bases to trimming and J lost 10 bases, with 7 bases between them. This CDR3 has 10 amino acids. CDR3 in amino acids: CSVEIREQFF. CDR3 sequence (DNA): TGCAGCGTTGAGATCAGGGAGCAGTTCTTC.

The chain carries TRBV28 and TRBJ2-2; D perhaps matches TRBD1 (5 bases). The CDR3 has 16 amino acids. Trimming cost V 2 bases and J 7 bases, with 17 bases left between them. Germline values: CDR1 MDHEN, CDR2 SYDVKM. The CDR3 here is CASSLGLAGLRGELFF. CDR3 bases: TGTGCCAGCAGTTTAGGGTTGGCAGGGCTGCGCGGGGAGCTGTTTTTT.

A remark on this clone: Additional DNA sequences in this sample encode the identical CDR3. The V gene is TRBV5-1, the J gene TRBJ2-1; the D is unclear. This CDR3 comprises 14 residues. The germline CDR1 and CDR2 sequences are SGHRS and YFSETQ. Trimming took off 0 bases at V and 3 bases at J, with 7 bases between the two ends. This CDR3 is CASSLGSVYNEQFF. CDR3 coding DNA: TGCGCCAGCAGCTTGGGCAGCGTCTACAATGAGCAGTTCTTC.

This clone was observed once. This chain uses TRBV5-8 with TRBJ1-2, with D possibly TRBD1 on 5 matching bases. The V gene lost 4 bases and the J gene lost 0 bases, with 13 bases spanning the gap. This CDR3 spans 15 amino acids. In germline, CDR1 is SGHTS, CDR2 YDEGEE. CDR3 loop: CASSRTGTTNYGYTF. The CDR3 DNA is TGTGCCAGCAGCCGAACCGGGACCACTAACTATGGCTACACCTTC.

This clone was detected only a few times. The chain combines TRBV29-1 with TRBJ1-1; unclear D gene. Per germline, CDR1 SQVTM and CDR2 ANQGSEA. The CDR3 is 13 residues long. Trimming removed 7 bases at V and 5 bases at J, with 17 bases between. The CDR3 nucleotides read TGCAGCGCCAAAAGGGTTGTGGGAACTGAAGCTTTCTTT. As protein: CSAKRVVGTEAFF.